Listed here are 21 T cell receptor beta chains from one sample, sequenced in a study of blood T cell repertoires in COVID-19. TCRdb keeps only in-frame clones here, not all; method: immunoSEQ multiplex PCR. The data hold 160,000 or so clones, with approximately 80% observed a single time. Sample: PBMCs or T cells enriched from blood (not recorded which). The receptors derive from a woman in her fifties or sixties who had recovered from COVID-19.

The CDR3 here is CASSISGGLYEQYF. DNA for the CDR3: TGTGCCAGTAGTATTTCCGGGGGACTCTACGAGCAGTACTTC. This chain joins TRBV19 and TRBJ2-7; a weak D match, TRBD2 (6 bases). V dropped 3 bases and J dropped 3 bases, with 12 bases sitting between them. This CDR3 is 14 amino acids long. Germline V lookup: CDR1 LNHDA, CDR2 SQIVND (reference sequence).

The rearrangement links TRBV18 to TRBJ1-1; possible D gene TRBD1, 6 bases. Trimming removed 4 bases from V and 0 bases from J, with 24 bases in between. CDR3 size: 19 residues. CDR1 KGHSH and CDR2 LQKENI come from the germline V gene. The CDR3 DNA reads as TGTGCCAGCTCACGCCGACTCCCAGGGGAGGGGGTAATGAACACTGAAGCTTTCTTT. Translated, it gives CASSRRLPGEGVMNTEAFF.

The chain joins TRBV7-2 to TRBJ1-6; D is undetermined. Trimming shortened V by 2 bases and J by 7 bases, and 12 bases separated the two germline ends. Germline V gene sequence: CDR1 SGHTA, CDR2 FQGNSA. The CDR3 contains 15 residues. The CDR3 DNA follows: TGTGCCAGCAGCTTAAATAGGCTGGAGAATTCACCCCTCCACTTT. This codes for CASSLNRLENSPLHF.

The CDR3 spells CATSDPMDSSNTEAFF. CDR3 DNA sequence: TGTGCCACCAGTGACCCCATGGACAGCTCGAACACTGAAGCTTTCTTT. The rearrangement uses TRBV24-1 and TRBJ1-1, with a possible D match to TRBD1 (6 bases). Germline CDR1 reads KGHDR; CDR2 reads SFDVKD. Deletions cut 4 bases from V and 1 base from J, with 15 bases between. This CDR3 is 16 amino acids long.

The gene calls are TRBV5-6 and TRBJ1-5; 8 bases line up with TRBD1. The CDR3 contains 14 residues. CDR1 and CDR2 (germline): SGHDT, YYEEEE. With V trimmed by 2 bases and J by 5 bases, 3 bases remained unmatched. CDR3 sequence: CASSLGQGDQPQHF. The CDR3 bases are TGTGCCAGCAGCTTAGGACAGGGAGATCAGCCCCAGCATTTT.

The chain joins TRBV21-1 to TRBJ1-3; the DNA was not compared with TRBD1, the D call given in the table. TRBV21-1 is described as a pseudogene. There are 15 residues in the CDR3. The CDR3 protein is CASSKAHRAGNTIYF. The CDR3 nucleotides are TGTGCCAGCAGCAAAGCCCACAGGGCTGGAAACACCATATATTTT.

The chain employs TRBV4-1 and TRBJ1-5, with D unclear. V lost 5 bases, J lost 5 bases, and 13 bases lay in between. CDR1 is MGHRA and CDR2 is YSYEKL in the germline V gene. This CDR3 spans 14 amino acids. In DNA, the CDR3 is TGCGCCAGCAGCGACGGCCAGGCTTATCAGCCCCAGCATTTT. Translating it yields CASSDGQAYQPQHF.

CDR3 sequence reads: CASSEEGSDQETQYF. CDR3 DNA: TGTGCCAGCAGTGAAGAGGGGTCTGACCAAGAGACCCAGTACTTC. V usage is TRBV2 and J usage is TRBJ2-5; possible D gene TRBD1, 5 bases. The CDR3 sequence is 15 residues long. Trimming shortened V by 1 base and J by 0 bases, and 9 bases separated the two germline ends. The germline gives CDR1 SNHLY, CDR2 FYNNEI.

The rearrangement joins TRBV5-1 to TRBJ1-3, with a possible D match to TRBD1 (5 bases). V gave up 0 bases and J gave up 3 bases, with 10 bases separating them. The germline V gene encodes CDR1 SGHRS and CDR2 YFSETQ. The CDR3 length is 15 residues. The CDR3 DNA sequence: TGCGCCAGCAGCTTGGAATCCGGGGGTGGAAACACCATATATTTT. Its protein product is CASSLESGGGNTIYF.

The table lists this clone with a few counts. The gene calls are TRBV5-6 and TRBJ2-2; 10 bases are shared with TRBD2. J was trimmed by 6 bases and V by 1 base; bases with no gene match: 6. The germline V gene encodes CDR1 SGHDT and CDR2 YYEEEE. The CDR3 is made up of 16 amino acids. The DNA for the CDR3 is TGTGCCAGCAGCTTGATGGGAGCGGGGGGGCCCGGGGAGCTGTTTTTT. Protein: CASSLMGAGGPGELFF.

This rearrangement joins TRBV5-1 to TRBJ1-3, with D possibly matching TRBD1 (6 bases). The length of the CDR3 is 19 residues. Germline loops: CDR1 SGHRS, CDR2 YFSETQ. V lost 0 bases, J lost 0 bases, and 19 bases lay in between. The CDR3 loop is CASSLVVLHDRISGNTIYF. The CDR3 DNA sequence: TGCGCCAGCAGCTTGGTCGTGCTCCATGACAGGATCTCTGGAAACACCATATATTTT.

This chain joins TRBV5-1 and TRBJ2-2; TRBD2 matches at 7 bases. The junction had 4 bases not matched to a gene; V was cut back by 7 bases and J by 1 base. The CDR3 extends over 14 amino acids. The germline gives CDR1 SGHRS, CDR2 YFSETQ. The CDR3 DNA follows: TGCGCCAGCCACCTAGCGGTGAACACCGGGGAGCTGTTTTTT. Protein sequence: CASHLAVNTGELFF. The complete variable domain, with remaining parts taken from reference TRBV5-1 and TRBJ2-2, reads KAGVTQTPRYLIKTRGQQVTLSCSPISGHRSVSWYQQTPGQGLQFLFEYFSETQRNKGNFPGRFSGRQFSNSRSEMNVSTLELGDSALYLCASHLAVNTGELFFGEGSRLTVL.

This chain uses TRBV21-1 with TRBJ1-2; TRBD1, as called in the table, went unchecked against the DNA. TRBV21-1 is deemed a pseudogene. The CDR3 has 16 residues. DNA for the CDR3: TGTGCCAGCAGCCAAAAGGGGGTCCAGGGACCTTATGGCTACACCTTC. Protein product: CASSQKGVQGPYGYTF.

The J gene is TRBJ2-5, the V gene TRBV3-1 (or the pseudogene TRBV3-2); D possibly corresponds to TRBD2 (5 bases). The germline V and J ends were trimmed by 4 bases and 1 base, with 7 bases remaining between them. Per germline, CDR1 LGHDT and CDR2 YNNKEL (reference sequence). The CDR3 runs 13 residues. The CDR3 coding sequence is TGTGCCAGCAGCCCCGGGGTCCAAGAGACCCAGTACTTC. It specifies CASSPGVQETQYF.

The chain recombines TRBV12-3 or TRBV12-4 with TRBJ1-1, with D possibly TRBD1 on 6 matching bases. The CDR3 loop spans 13 amino acids. The germline V and J ends were trimmed by 6 bases and 5 bases, with 13 bases remaining between them. The CDR3 region is CASRSQGYTEAFF. Here the CDR3 DNA reads TGTGCCAGCAGGTCACAGGGATATACTGAAGCTTTCTTT.

The CDR3 is CASSQDSAVNYGYTF. In nucleotides, the CDR3 is TGTGCCAGCAGCCAAGATAGCGCGGTTAACTATGGCTACACCTTC. The chain recombines TRBV14 with TRBJ1-2; no firm D call. In germline, CDR1 is SGHDN, CDR2 FVKESK. The CDR3 extends over 15 amino acids. Trimming stripped 0 bases from V and 1 base from J, with 9 bases between.

This clone has more than one count but fewer than ten. In DNA, the CDR3 is TGCGCCAGCAGCCAAACCTGGAGATCAAGCTCCTACAATGAGCAGTTCTTC. It encodes CASSQTWRSSSYNEQFF. The chain carries TRBV4-1 and TRBJ2-1; D unresolved. V was pared by 2 bases and J by 0 bases, with 14 bases between. The CDR3 length is 17 residues. Germline V gives CDR1 MGHRA, CDR2 YSYEKL.

V and J are TRBV5-1 and TRBJ2-7, with 11 bases fitting TRBD2. Looked up from germline, CDR1 is SGHRS and CDR2 is YFSETQ. V was pared by 0 bases and J by 2 bases, with 4 bases of the junction left unmatched. This CDR3 is built from 16 residues. DNA for the CDR3: TGCGCCAGCAGCTTGGGGCTAGCGGGAGGTACCTACGAGCAGTACTTC. This gives the protein CASSLGLAGGTYEQYF.

This sequence joins TRBV14 and TRBJ2-7, with 8 bases that match TRBD1. CDR1 is SGHDN and CDR2 is FVKESK in the germline V gene. Trimming took 4 bases from V and 3 from J; bases not matched to a gene: 8. The CDR3 has 15 residues. The CDR3 DNA sequence: TGTGCCAGCAGCCGATCCGGGACAGGAGTCTACGAGCAGTACTTC. Translated: CASSRSGTGVYEQYF.

The chain links TRBV5-6 to TRBJ1-1, with TRBD1 as a possible D gene (6 bases). The CDR3 runs 14 residues. The germline gives CDR1 SGHDT, CDR2 YYEEEE. The ends were cut back, 6 bases at V and 6 bases at J, with 18 bases in the middle. As DNA, the CDR3 is TGTGCCAGCATCGCCGCGGGGGGCGGAGCTGAAGCTTTCTTT. Protein sequence: CASIAAGGGAEAFF.

The rearrangement links TRBV27 to TRBJ2-2; D is unresolved. The CDR3 totals 15 residues. With 2 bases removed from V and 9 bases from J, the gap between germline ends came to 16 bases. The germline V gene encodes CDR1 MNHEY and CDR2 SMNVEV (reference sequence). The CDR3 reads CASSLGRSVFRELFF. DNA of the CDR3: TGTGCCAGCAGTTTAGGCAGATCCGTATTCAGGGAGCTGTTTTTT.